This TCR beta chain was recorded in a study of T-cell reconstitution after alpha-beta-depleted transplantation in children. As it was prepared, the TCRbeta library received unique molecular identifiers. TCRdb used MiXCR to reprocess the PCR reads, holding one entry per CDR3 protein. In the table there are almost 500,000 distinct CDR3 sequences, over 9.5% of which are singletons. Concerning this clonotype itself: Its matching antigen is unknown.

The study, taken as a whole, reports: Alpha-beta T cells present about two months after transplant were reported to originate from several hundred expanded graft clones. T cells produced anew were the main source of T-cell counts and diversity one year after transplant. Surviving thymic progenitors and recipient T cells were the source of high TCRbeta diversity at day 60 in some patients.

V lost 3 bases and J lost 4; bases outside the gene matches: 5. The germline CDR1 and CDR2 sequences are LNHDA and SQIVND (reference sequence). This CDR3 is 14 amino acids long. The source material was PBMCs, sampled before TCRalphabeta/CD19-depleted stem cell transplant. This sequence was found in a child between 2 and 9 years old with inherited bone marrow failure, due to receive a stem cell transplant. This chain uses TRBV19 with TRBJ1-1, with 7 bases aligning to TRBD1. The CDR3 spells CASSMGTVSTEAFF. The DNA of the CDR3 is TGTGCCAGTAGTATGGGGACAGTGAGCACTGAAGCTTTCTTT.